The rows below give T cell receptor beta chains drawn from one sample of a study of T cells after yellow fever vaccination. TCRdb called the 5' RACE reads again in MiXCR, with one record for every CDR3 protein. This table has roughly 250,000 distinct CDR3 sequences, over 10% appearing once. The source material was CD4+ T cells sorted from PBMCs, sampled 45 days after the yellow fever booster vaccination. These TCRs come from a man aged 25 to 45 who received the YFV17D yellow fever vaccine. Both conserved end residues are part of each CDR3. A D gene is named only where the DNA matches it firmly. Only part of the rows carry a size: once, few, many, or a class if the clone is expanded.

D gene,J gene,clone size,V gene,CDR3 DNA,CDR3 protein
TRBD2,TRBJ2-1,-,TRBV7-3,TGTGCCAGCAGCCCAAGGGGAGGACTAGCGGGGGGTGAGCAGTTCTTC,CASSPRGGLAGGEQFF
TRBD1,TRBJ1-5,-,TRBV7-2,TGTGCCAGCAGCCCGGACAGGGGGCAAAGTCAGCCCCAGCATTTT,CASSPDRGQSQPQHF
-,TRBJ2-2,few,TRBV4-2,TGTGCCAGCAGCCCTCATAGCGGCGCCGGGGAGCTGTTTTTT,CASSPHSGAGELFF
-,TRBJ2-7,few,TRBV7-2,TGTGCCAGCAGCTTAGTTGGGGGCTACGAGCAGTACTTC,CASSLVGGYEQYF
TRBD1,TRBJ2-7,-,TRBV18,TGTGCCAGCTCACCCCGCGCGGGACAGGTAACCTACGAGCAGTACTTC,CASSPRAGQVTYEQYF
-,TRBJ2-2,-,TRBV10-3,TGTGCCATCAGTGAGCCGGAGCGGAACACCGGGGAGCTGTTTTTT,CAISEPERNTGELFF
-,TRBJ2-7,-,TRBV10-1,TGCGCCAGCAGTGGAGACAGTCCCTACGAGCAGTACTTC,CASSGDSPYEQYF
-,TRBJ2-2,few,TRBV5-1,TGCGCCAGCAGCTTGGGTTTCCAGAACACCGGGGAGCTGTTTTTT,CASSLGFQNTGELFF
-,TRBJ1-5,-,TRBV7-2,TGTGCCAGCAGCTTACTTGAGGGTCAGCCCCAGCATTTT,CASSLLEGQPQHF
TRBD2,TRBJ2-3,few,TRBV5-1,TGCGCCAGCAGCTCCGGGACTAGCGGACGTAGCCCAGATACGCAGTATTTT,CASSSGTSGRSPDTQYF
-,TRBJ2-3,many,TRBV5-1,TGCGCCAGCAGCTTTACAGCGGGGACAACAGATACGCAGTATTTT,CASSFTAGTTDTQYF
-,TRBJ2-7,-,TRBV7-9,TGTGCCAGCAGCCCGGAAGGGTTCTACGAGCAGTACTTC,CASSPEGFYEQYF
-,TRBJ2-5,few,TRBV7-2,TGTGCCAGCAGCTTAGGAGGGCGGAATAAAGAGACCCAGTACTTC,CASSLGGRNKETQYF
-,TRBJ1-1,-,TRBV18,TGTGCCAGCTCACCTAGTATGGGGGGCAAACATCTAGCTTTCTTT,CASSPSMGGKHLAFF
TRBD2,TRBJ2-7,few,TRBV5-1,TGCGCCAGCAGCTTGGAAGGGACTAGCGGATACGAGCAGTACTTC,CASSLEGTSGYEQYF
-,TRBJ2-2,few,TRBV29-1,TGCAGCGGTCGGCGGGGAGGCACCGGGGAGCTGTTTTTT,CSGRRGGTGELFF
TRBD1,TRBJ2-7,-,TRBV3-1,TGTGCCAGCAGCCACAGACAGGGAATTTCCTACGAGCAGTACTTC,CASSHRQGISYEQYF
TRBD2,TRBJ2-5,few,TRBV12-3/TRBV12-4,TGTGCCAGCAGTTTAGGCGGGAGGTTCGAGACCCAGTACTTC,CASSLGGRFETQYF
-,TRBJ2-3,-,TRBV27,TGTGCCAGCAGTTTAAGCCGGCCTAACACAGATACGCAGTATTTT,CASSLSRPNTDTQYF
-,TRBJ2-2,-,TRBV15,TGTGCCACCAGCAGAGATCGGACCAACACCGGGGAGCTGTTTTTT,CATSRDRTNTGELFF
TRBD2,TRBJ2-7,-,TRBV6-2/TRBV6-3,TGTGCCAGCAGTACCGGGACTAGCGGGCCCTCGGTTTACGAGCAGTACTTC,CASSTGTSGPSVYEQYF
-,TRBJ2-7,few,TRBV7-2,TGTGCCAGCAGCTTACAGAGCTACGAGCAGTACTTC,CASSLQSYEQYF
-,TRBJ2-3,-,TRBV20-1,TGCAGTGCTCTCACCGCCGCGGAGTTTGCGGTTAGCACAGATACGCAGTATTTT,CSALTAAEFAVSTDTQYF
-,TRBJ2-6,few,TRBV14,TGTGCCAGCATGGGAGGTCTTCTCTCTGGGGCCAACGTCCTGACTTTC,CASMGGLLSGANVLTF
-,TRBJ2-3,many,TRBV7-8,TGTGCCAGCAGCTCGGAGGGCCGGGTCTTCACAGATACGCAGTATTTT,CASSSEGRVFTDTQYF
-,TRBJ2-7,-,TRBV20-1,TGCAGTGCTACCCCTAGAGGGGGCTACGAGCAGTACTTC,CSATPRGGYEQYF
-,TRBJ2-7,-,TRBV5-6,TGTGCCAGCAGAACGGGCCGGGGCGCGGACGAGCAGTACTTC,CASRTGRGADEQYF
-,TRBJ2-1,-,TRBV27,TGTGCCAGCCAAGGGCTCCCCCCCTACAATGAGCAGTTCTTC,CASQGLPPYNEQFF
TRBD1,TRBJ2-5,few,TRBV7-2,TGTGCCAGCAGCTTAGCCCACGGGACAGGGAAAGAGACCCAGTACTTC,CASSLAHGTGKETQYF
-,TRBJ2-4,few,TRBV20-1,TGCAGCGTGAACCGGCGGGCCAAAAACATTCAGTACTTC,CSVNRRAKNIQYF
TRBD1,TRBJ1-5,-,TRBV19,TGTGCCAGTACCGCGGACAGGGGACTTAGCAATCAGCCCCAGCATTTT,CASTADRGLSNQPQHF
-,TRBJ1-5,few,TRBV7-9,TGTGCCAGCAGCTTCATAGAGGGTCAGCCCCAGCATTTT,CASSFIEGQPQHF
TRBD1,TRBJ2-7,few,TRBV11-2,TGTGCCAGCAGCTTAGTGAGAGGGGGCGAGTGGTTATCCTACGAGCAGTACTTC,CASSLVRGGEWLSYEQYF
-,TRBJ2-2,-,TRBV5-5,TGTGCCAGCAGCTTGGAGGGAGGAAGGGTCGGGGAGCTGTTTTTT,CASSLEGGRVGELFF
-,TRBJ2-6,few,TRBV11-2,TGTGCCAGCAGCTTCTCCAACTCTGGGGCCAACGTCCTGACTTTC,CASSFSNSGANVLTF
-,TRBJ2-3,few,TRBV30,TGTGCCTGGAGTGTAAAGGGCACAGATACGCAGTATTTT,CAWSVKGTDTQYF
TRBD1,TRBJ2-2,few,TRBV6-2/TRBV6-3,TGTGCCAGCAGACGCACAGGGGGCCGGGCCGGGGAGCTGTTTTTT,CASRRTGGRAGELFF
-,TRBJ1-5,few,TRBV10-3,TGTGCCATCAGTGAGTCGAATACGGGGCTGGGGGGCAATCAGCCCCAGCATTTT,CAISESNTGLGGNQPQHF
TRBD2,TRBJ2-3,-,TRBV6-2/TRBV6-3,TGTGCCAGCAGCCGGCGAGCGGGAGGCGGAGATACGCAGTATTTT,CASSRRAGGGDTQYF
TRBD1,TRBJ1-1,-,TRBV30,TGTGCCTGGAGTCAGGGGGGATACACTGAAGCTTTCTTT,CAWSQGGYTEAFF
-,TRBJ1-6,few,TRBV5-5,TGTGCCAGCAGCCCGCGACAGATTAATTCACCCCTCCACTTT,CASSPRQINSPLHF
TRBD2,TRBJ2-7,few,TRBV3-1,TGTGCCAGCAGCCAAACTAGCGGGAGTGCCTACGAGCAGTACTTC,CASSQTSGSAYEQYF
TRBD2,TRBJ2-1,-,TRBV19,TGTGCCAGTAGGCGTGCGGGACTAATCGACAATGAGCAGTTCTTC,CASRRAGLIDNEQFF